The clone carrying this T cell receptor beta chain showed up many times. TCRdb re-called the PCR reads with MiXCR. The sample has some 55,000 clones; 20% to 25% are singletons. This entry belongs to a study of metastatic and nonmetastatic thyroid tumors. All patients reached thyroid surgery having received no treatment beforehand. V lost 6 bases and J 0 bases, leaving 8 bases between the germline ends. Germline V gives CDR1 SGHDN, CDR2 FVKESK. This CDR3 has 14 residues. This receptor was taken from a female donor with papillary thyroid cancer or a benign thyroid nodule (not recorded which). Some clones in this sample may be carry-over from other donors' samples. The chain combines TRBV14 with TRBJ2-2; no reliable D call. Sequencing input: blood. Here the CDR3 reads CASSSRANTGELFF. The CDR3 DNA follows: TGTGCCAGCAGTTCTAGGGCGAACACCGGGGAGCTGTTTTTT.